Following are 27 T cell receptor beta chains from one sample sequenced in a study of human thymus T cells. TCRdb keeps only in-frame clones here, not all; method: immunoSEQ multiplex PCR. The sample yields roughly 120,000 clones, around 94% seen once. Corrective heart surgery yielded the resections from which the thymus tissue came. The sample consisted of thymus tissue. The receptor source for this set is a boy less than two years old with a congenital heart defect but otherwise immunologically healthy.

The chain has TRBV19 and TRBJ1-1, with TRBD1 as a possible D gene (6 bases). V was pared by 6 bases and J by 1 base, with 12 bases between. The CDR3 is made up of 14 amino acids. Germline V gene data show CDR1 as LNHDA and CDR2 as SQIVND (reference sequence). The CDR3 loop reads CASSHRDWNTEAFF. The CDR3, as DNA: TGTGCCAGTAGCCACAGGGACTGGAACACTGAAGCTTTCTTT.

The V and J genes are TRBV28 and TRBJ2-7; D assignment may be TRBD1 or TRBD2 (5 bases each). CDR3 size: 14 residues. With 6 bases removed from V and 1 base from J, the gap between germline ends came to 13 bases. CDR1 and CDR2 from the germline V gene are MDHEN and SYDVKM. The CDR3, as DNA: TGTGCCAGCAGCCCGGGGCAACCATCCTACGAGCAGTACTTC. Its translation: CASSPGQPSYEQYF.

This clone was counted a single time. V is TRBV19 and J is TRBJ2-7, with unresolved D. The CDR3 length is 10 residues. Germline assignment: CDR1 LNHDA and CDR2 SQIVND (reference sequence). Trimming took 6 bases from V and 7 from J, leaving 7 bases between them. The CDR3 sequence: CASSSREQYF. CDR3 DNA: TGTGCCAGTAGCTCCCGGGAGCAGTACTTC.

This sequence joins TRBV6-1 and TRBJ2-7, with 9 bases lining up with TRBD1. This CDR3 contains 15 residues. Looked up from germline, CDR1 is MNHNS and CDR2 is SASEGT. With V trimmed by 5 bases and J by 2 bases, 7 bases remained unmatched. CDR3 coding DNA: TGTGCCAGCAGTCCCCGGACAGGGGATGCCTACGAGCAGTACTTC. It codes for CASSPRTGDAYEQYF.

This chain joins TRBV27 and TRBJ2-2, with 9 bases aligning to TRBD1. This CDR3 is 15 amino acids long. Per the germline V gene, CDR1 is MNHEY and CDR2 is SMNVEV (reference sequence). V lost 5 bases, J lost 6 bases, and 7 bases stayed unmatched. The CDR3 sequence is CASSPWDRDAGELFF. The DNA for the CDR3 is TGTGCCAGCAGTCCTTGGGACAGGGATGCCGGGGAGCTGTTTTTT.

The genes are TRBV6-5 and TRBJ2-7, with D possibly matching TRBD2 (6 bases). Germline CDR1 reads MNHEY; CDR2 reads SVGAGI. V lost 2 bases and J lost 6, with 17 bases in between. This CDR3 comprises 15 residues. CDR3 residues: CASSYGAGERGEQYF. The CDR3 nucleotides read TGTGCCAGCAGTTACGGAGCGGGCGAGAGGGGCGAGCAGTACTTC.

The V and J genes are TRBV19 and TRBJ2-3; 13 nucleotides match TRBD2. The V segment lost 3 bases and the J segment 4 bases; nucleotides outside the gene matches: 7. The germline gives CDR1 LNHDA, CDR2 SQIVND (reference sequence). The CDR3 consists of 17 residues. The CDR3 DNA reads TGTGCCAGTAGTATCCGACTAGCGGGGGGCCGGGCAGATACGCAGTATTTT. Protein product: CASSIRLAGGRADTQYF.

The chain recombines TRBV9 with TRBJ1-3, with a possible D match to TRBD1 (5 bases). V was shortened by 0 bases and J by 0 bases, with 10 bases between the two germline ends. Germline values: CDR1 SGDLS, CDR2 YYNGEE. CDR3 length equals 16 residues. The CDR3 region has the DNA TGTGCCAGCAGCGTAGAGGACACCAGCTCTGGAAACACCATATATTTT. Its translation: CASSVEDTSSGNTIYF.

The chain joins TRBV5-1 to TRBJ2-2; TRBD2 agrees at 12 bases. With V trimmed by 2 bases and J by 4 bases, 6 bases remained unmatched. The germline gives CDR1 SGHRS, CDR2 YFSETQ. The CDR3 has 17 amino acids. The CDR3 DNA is TGCGCCAGCAGCTTAAATCCGACTAGCGGGGGCACCGGGGAGCTGTTTTTT. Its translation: CASSLNPTSGGTGELFF. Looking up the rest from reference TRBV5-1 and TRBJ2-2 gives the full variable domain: KAGVTQTPRYLIKTRGQQVTLSCSPISGHRSVSWYQQTPGQGLQFLFEYFSETQRNKGNFPGRFSGRQFSNSRSEMNVSTLELGDSALYLCASSLNPTSGGTGELFFGEGSRLTVL.

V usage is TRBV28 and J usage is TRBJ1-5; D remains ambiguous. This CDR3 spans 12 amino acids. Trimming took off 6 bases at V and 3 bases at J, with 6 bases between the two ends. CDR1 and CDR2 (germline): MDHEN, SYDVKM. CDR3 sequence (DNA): TGTGCCAGCAGGGGTCTCAATCAGCCCCAGCATTTT. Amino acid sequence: CASRGLNQPQHF.

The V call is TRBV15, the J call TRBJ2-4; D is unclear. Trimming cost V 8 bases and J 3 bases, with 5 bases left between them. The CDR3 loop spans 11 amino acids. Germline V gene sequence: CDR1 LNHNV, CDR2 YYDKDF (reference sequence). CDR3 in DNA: TGTGCCACCTTTCTCAAAAACATTCAGTACTTC. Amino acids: CATFLKNIQYF.

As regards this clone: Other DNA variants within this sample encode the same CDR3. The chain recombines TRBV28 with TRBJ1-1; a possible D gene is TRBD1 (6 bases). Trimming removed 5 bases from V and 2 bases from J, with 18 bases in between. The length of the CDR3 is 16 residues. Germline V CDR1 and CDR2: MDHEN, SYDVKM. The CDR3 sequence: CASSPRRRGSNTEAFF. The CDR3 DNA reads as TGTGCCAGCAGTCCAAGGAGGAGGGGGTCAAACACTGAAGCTTTCTTT.

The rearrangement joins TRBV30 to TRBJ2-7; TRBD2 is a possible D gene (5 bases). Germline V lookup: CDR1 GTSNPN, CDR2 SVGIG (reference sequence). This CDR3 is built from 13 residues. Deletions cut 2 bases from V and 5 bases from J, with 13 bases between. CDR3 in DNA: TGTGCCTGGAGTAGACCCCCCGGGGACGAGCAGTACTTC. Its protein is CAWSRPPGDEQYF. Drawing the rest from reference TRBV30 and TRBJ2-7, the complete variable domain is SQTIHQWPATLVQPVGSPLSLECTVEGTSNPNLYWYRQAAGRGLQLLFYSVGIGQISSEVPQNLSASRPQDRQFILSSKKLLLSDSGFYLCAWSRPPGDEQYFGPGTRLTVT.

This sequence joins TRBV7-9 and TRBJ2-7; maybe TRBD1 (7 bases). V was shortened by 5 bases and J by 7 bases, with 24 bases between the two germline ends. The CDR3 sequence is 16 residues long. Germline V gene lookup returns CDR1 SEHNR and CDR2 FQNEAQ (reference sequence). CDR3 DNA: TGTGCCAGCAGCGGGACCGTGGAGGGGGCCGGTAGGGAGCAGTACTTC. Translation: CASSGTVEGAGREQYF.

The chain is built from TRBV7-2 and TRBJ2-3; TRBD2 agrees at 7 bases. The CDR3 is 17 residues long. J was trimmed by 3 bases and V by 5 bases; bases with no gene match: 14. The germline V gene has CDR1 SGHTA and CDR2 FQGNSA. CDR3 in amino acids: CASSDPSRLASTDTQYF. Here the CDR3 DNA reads TGTGCCAGCAGCGACCCGAGTCGACTAGCATCAACAGATACGCAGTATTTT. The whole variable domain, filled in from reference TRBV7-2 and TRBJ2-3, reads GAGVSQSPSNKVTEKGKDVELRCDPISGHTALYWYRQSLGQGLEFLIYFQGNSAPDKSGLPSDRFSAERTGGSVSTLTIQRTQQEDSAVYLCASSDPSRLASTDTQYFGPGTRLTVL.

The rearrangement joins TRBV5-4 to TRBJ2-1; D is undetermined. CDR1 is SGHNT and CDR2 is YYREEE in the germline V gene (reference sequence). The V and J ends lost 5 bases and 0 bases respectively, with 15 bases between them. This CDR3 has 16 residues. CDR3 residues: CASRPLSVSSYNEQFF. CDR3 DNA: TGTGCCAGCAGACCATTATCAGTGAGCTCCTACAATGAGCAGTTCTTC.

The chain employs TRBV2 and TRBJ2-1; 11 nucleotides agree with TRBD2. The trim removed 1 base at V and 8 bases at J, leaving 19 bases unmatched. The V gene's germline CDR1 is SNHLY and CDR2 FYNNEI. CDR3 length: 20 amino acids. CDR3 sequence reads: CASSEVPRRLAGPAYHEQFF. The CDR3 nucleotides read TGTGCCAGCAGTGAAGTACCCCGACGACTAGCGGGGCCTGCTTACCATGAGCAGTTCTTC.

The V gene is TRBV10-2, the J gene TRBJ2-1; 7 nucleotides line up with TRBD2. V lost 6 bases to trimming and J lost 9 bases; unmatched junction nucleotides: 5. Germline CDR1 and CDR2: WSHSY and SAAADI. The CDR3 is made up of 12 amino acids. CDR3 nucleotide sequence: TGCGCCAGCAGCCGACCGGGGGGTGAGCAGTTCTTC. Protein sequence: CASSRPGGEQFF.

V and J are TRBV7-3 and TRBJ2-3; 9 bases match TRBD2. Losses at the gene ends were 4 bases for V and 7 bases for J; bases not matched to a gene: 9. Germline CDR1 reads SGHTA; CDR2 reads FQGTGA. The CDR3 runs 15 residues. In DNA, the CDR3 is TGTGCCAGCAGCTCCTCCGGGACTAGCATAAATACGCAGTATTTT. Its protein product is CASSSSGTSINTQYF.

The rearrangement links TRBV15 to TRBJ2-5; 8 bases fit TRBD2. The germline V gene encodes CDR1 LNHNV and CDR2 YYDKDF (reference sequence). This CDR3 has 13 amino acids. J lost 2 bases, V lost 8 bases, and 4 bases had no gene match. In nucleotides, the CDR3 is TGTGCCACCCGGACTAGCTCACAAGAGACCCAGTACTTC. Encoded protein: CATRTSSQETQYF.

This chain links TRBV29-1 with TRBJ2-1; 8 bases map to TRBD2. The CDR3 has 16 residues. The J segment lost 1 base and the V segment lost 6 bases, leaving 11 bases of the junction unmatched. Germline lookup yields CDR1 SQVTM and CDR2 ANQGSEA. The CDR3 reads CSVHKRGFPSYNEQFF. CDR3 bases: TGCAGCGTCCATAAGCGGGGGTTCCCGTCCTACAATGAGCAGTTCTTC.

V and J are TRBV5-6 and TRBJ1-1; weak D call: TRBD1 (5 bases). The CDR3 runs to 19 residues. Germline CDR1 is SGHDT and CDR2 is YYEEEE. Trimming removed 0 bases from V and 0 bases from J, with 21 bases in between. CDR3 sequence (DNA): TGTGCCAGCAGCTTGGGGGCAGGCCTGGGGCAGGACATGAACACTGAAGCTTTCTTT. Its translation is CASSLGAGLGQDMNTEAFF.

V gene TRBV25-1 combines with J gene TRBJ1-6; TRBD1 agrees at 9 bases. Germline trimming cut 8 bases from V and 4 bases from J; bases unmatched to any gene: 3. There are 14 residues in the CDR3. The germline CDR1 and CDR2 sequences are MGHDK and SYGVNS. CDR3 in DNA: TGTGCCAGCCGGGACAGGGAGTATAATTCACCCCTCCACTTT. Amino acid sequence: CASRDREYNSPLHF.

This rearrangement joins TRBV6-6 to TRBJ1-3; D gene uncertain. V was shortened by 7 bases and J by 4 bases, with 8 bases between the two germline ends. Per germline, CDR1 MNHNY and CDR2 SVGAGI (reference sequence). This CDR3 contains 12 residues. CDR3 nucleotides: TGTGCCAGCACCGACCCCGGAAACACCATATATTTT. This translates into CASTDPGNTIYF.

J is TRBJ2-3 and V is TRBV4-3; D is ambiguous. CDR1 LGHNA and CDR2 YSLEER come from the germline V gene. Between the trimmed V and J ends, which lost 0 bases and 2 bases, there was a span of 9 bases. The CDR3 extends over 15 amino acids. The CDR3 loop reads CASSQEGWYTDTQYF. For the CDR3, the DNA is TGCGCCAGCAGCCAAGAAGGGTGGTACACAGATACGCAGTATTTT.

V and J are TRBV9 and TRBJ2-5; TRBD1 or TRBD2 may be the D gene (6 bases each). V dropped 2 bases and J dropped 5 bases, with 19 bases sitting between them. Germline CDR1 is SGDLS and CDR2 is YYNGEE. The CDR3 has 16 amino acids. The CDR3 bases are TGTGCCAGCAGCGTTGGAGGGGGGCGAGGACGGGAGACCCAGTACTTC. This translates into CASSVGGGRGRETQYF.

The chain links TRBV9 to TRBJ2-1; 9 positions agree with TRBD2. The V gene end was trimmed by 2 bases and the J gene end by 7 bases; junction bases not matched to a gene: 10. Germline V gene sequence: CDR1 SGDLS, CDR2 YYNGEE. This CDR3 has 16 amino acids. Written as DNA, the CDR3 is TGTGCCAGCAGCGTTTCAGGTAGCGGGGGTCGGAATGAGCAGTTCTTC. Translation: CASSVSGSGGRNEQFF.